These 18 T cell receptor beta chains were all obtained from the same sample, sequenced in a study of blood T cell repertoires in COVID-19. This table comes from immunoSEQ multiplex PCR, and its TCRdb copy is limited to in-frame clones, with some not included. The sample yields roughly 180,000 clones, 82% seen once. Sequences were obtained from peripheral blood. The receptors stem from a woman of 80 years or more with active or convalescent COVID-19.

The CDR3 is CASSPLGGGSNQPQHF. The CDR3 region has the DNA TGTGCCAGCTCACCACTCGGAGGGGGCTCCAATCAGCCCCAGCATTTT. The chain employs TRBV18 and TRBJ1-5, with 7 bases lining up with TRBD1. V gave up 1 base and J gave up 3 bases; unmatched junction bases: 6. The CDR3 is 16 residues long. Germline V gene data show CDR1 as KGHSH and CDR2 as LQKENI. Together with reference TRBV18 and TRBJ1-5, the CDR3 gives the full variable domain: NAGVMQNPRHLVRRRGQEARLRCSPMKGHSHVYWYRQLPEEGLKFMVYLQKENIIDESGMPKERFSAEFPKEGPSILRIQQVVRGDSAAYFCASSPLGGGSNQPQHFGDGTRLSIL.

The chain recombines TRBV19 with TRBJ2-1; D possibly corresponds to TRBD2 (5 bases). This CDR3 has 14 amino acids. The V end was cut by 4 bases, the J end by 0 bases, with 7 bases between. CDR1 and CDR2 from the germline V gene are LNHDA and SQIVND (reference sequence). CDR3 coding DNA: TGTGCCAGTAGTAGCGGGCGCTCCTACAATGAGCAGTTCTTC. It translates to CASSSGRSYNEQFF.

The chain recombines TRBV7-9 with TRBJ1-2; 7 nucleotides match TRBD1. This CDR3 is 16 amino acids long. Germline V lookup: CDR1 SEHNR, CDR2 FQNEAQ (reference sequence). V shed 5 bases, J shed 2 bases, and the junction held 11 bases outside the gene matches. The CDR3 region is CASSPQSGQPNYGYTF. As DNA, the CDR3 is TGTGCCAGCAGCCCCCAATCGGGACAGCCAAACTATGGCTACACCTTC.

The rearrangement links TRBV7-3 to TRBJ2-3; the match to TRBD2 covers 7 bases. After removal of 4 bases from V and 5 bases from J, the junction contained 9 bases not matched to a gene. The CDR3 extends over 15 amino acids. CDR1 SGHTA and CDR2 FQGTGA come from the germline V gene. The DNA of the CDR3 is TGTGCCAGCAGCTATACTAGCGTAGGGAGAGATACGCAGTATTTT. Translated, it gives CASSYTSVGRDTQYF.

The CDR3 DNA reads as TGTGCCGGGACCAGGGGATATAATCAGCCCCAGCATTTT. Residues: CAGTRGYNQPQHF. V and J are TRBV28 and TRBJ1-5, with a weak D call TRBD1 (6 bases). The V gene lost 11 bases and the J gene lost 4 bases, with 15 bases spanning the gap. This CDR3 has 13 residues. Per germline, CDR1 MDHEN and CDR2 SYDVKM.

This chain joins TRBV6-5 and TRBJ1-2; 8 bases are a match to TRBD1. The germline CDR1 and CDR2 sequences are MNHEY and SVGAGI. The CDR3 is 14 residues long. With 3 bases clipped from V and 5 bases from J, the junction kept 5 bases outside the gene matches. Written as DNA, the CDR3 is TGTGCCAGCAGTTATCGGCAGGGGGCTTATGGCTACACCTTC. As protein: CASSYRQGAYGYTF.

The chain recombines TRBV5-1 with TRBJ1-5; 7 bases align to TRBD1. This CDR3 has 15 amino acids. The ends lost 0 bases at V and 0 bases at J; junction bases unmatched: 0. CDR1 and CDR2 (germline): SGHRS, YFSETQ. In DNA form, the CDR3 reads TGCGCCAGCAGCTTGGGGGACAGTAGCAATCAGCCCCAGCATTTT. It specifies CASSLGDSSNQPQHF.

The J gene is TRBJ1-5, the V gene TRBV2; a weak D match, TRBD1 (5 bases). Trimming shortened V by 6 bases and J by 0 bases, and 6 bases separated the two germline ends. Germline V gene lookup returns CDR1 SNHLY and CDR2 FYNNEI. This CDR3 is built from 13 residues. In nucleotides, the CDR3 is TGTGCCAGCAGAGGGGATAGCAATCAGCCCCAGCATTTT. It yields the protein CASRGDSNQPQHF.

This chain joins TRBV19 and TRBJ2-4; TRBD1 might be the D (5 bases). Per the germline V gene, CDR1 is LNHDA and CDR2 is SQIVND (reference sequence). The CDR3 loop spans 14 amino acids. V gave up 2 bases and J gave up 9 bases, with 14 bases separating them. CDR3 DNA: TGTGCCAGTAGTATAAGTCAGGGAAGGACCATTCAGTACTTC. Its protein is CASSISQGRTIQYF.

This clone appeared a few times. V and J are TRBV9 and TRBJ1-2, with D possibly being TRBD1 (5 bases). The CDR3 sequence is 15 residues long. Germline V gene sequence: CDR1 SGDLS, CDR2 YYNGEE. Deletions cut 3 bases from V and 8 bases from J, with 20 bases between. This chain's CDR3 is CASSARTLDGGGYTF. The CDR3 coding sequence is TGTGCCAGCAGCGCCCGGACACTTGACGGAGGGGGCTACACCTTC.

V gene TRBV19 combines with J gene TRBJ1-2; D uncertain. Germline V gene sequence: CDR1 LNHDA, CDR2 SQIVND (reference sequence). CDR3 length: 14 residues. Deletions cut 5 bases from V and 3 bases from J, with 13 bases between. CDR3 in DNA: TGTGCCAGTAGTCTTCATCGGACTGACTATGGCTACACCTTC. It translates to CASSLHRTDYGYTF.

The chain has TRBV6-5 and TRBJ1-1, with 11 bases fitting TRBD1. V was clipped by 8 bases and J by 5 bases; unmatched bases: 4. Per the germline V gene, CDR1 is MNHEY and CDR2 is SVGAGI. The CDR3 spans 13 residues. CDR3: CASHRDRGTEAFF. The CDR3 DNA reads as TGTGCCAGCCACCGGGACAGGGGGACTGAAGCTTTCTTT.

This chain uses TRBV11-2 with TRBJ2-2, with D perhaps TRBD2 (6 bases). The V gene's germline CDR1 is SGHAT and CDR2 FQNNGV. This CDR3 region has 18 residues. V lost 7 bases and J lost 0, with 21 bases in between. The CDR3 DNA follows: TGTGCCAGCACCGTCGGGAGCGGATCCACCGCGAACACCGGGGAGCTGTTTTTT. Its protein product is CASTVGSGSTANTGELFF.

The V gene is TRBV10-3, the J gene TRBJ1-3; 8 nucleotides line up with TRBD1. CDR1 and CDR2 from the germline V gene are ENHRY and SYGVKD. Trimming cost V 6 bases and J 4 bases; bases outside gene matches: 5. The CDR3 loop spans 14 amino acids. CDR3 coding DNA: TGTGCCATCAGAGGGACAGGCCTAGGAAACACCATATATTTT. Residues: CAIRGTGLGNTIYF.

This sequence joins TRBV5-1 and TRBJ2-7; TRBD1 might be the D (6 bases). CDR1 is SGHRS, CDR2 YFSETQ, per germline. V lost 4 bases and J lost 2, with 13 bases in between. The CDR3 contains 14 residues. CDR3 sequence (DNA): TGCGCCAGCAGCCCTGGGACACCAACCTACGAGCAGTACTTC. The encoded protein is CASSPGTPTYEQYF.

The chain couples TRBV30 to TRBJ2-3; 7 positions match TRBD2. CDR1 is GTSNPN, CDR2 SVGIG, per germline (reference sequence). The CDR3 contains 15 residues. The junction had 12 bases not matched to a gene; V was cut back by 4 bases and J by 5 bases. CDR3 loop: CAWKSFGEGIDTQYF. CDR3 nucleotides: TGTGCCTGGAAGTCCTTCGGGGAGGGGATAGATACGCAGTATTTT. Full variable domain (remainder filled in from reference TRBV30 and TRBJ2-3): SQTIHQWPATLVQPVGSPLSLECTVEGTSNPNLYWYRQAAGRGLQLLFYSVGIGQISSEVPQNLSASRPQDRQFILSSKKLLLSDSGFYLCAWKSFGEGIDTQYFGPGTRLTVL.

This chain uses TRBV9 with TRBJ1-2; 9 bases align to TRBD1. With 0 bases clipped from V and 7 bases from J, the junction kept 4 bases outside the gene matches. CDR1 and CDR2 (germline): SGDLS, YYNGEE. The CDR3 consists of 14 residues. Here the CDR3 reads CASSVEQGAGGYTF. CDR3 nucleotides: TGTGCCAGCAGCGTAGAACAGGGGGCAGGTGGCTACACCTTC.

The chain recombines TRBV19 with TRBJ1-1; 7 bases align to TRBD1. This CDR3 spans 15 amino acids. The germline V gene has CDR1 LNHDA and CDR2 SQIVND (reference sequence). The trim removed 3 bases at V and 1 base at J, leaving 5 bases unmatched. The CDR3 here is CASSILGQKNTEAFF. Here the CDR3 DNA reads TGTGCCAGTAGTATCCTGGGACAGAAGAACACTGAAGCTTTCTTT.